This entry describes one T cell receptor (beta chain). The data originate from a study of blood T cell repertoires in COVID-19. Here immunoSEQ multiplex PCR was the method, and the copy in TCRdb shows in-frame clones only, minus some. The sample has 95,000 to 100,000 clones; 91% are singletons. V gave up 4 bases and J gave up 2 bases, with 8 bases separating them. CDR1 and CDR2 from the germline V gene are SGHAT and FQNNGV. The CDR3 extends over 13 amino acids. The specimen sequenced was peripheral blood. The chain couples TRBV11-2 to TRBJ1-1, with no clear D. This TCR was recovered from a man between 45 and 60 years old with acute or convalescent COVID-19. The DNA of the CDR3 is TGTGCCAGCAGCTCGTTCAGAAACACTGAAGCTTTCTTT. Translated: CASSSFRNTEAFF.